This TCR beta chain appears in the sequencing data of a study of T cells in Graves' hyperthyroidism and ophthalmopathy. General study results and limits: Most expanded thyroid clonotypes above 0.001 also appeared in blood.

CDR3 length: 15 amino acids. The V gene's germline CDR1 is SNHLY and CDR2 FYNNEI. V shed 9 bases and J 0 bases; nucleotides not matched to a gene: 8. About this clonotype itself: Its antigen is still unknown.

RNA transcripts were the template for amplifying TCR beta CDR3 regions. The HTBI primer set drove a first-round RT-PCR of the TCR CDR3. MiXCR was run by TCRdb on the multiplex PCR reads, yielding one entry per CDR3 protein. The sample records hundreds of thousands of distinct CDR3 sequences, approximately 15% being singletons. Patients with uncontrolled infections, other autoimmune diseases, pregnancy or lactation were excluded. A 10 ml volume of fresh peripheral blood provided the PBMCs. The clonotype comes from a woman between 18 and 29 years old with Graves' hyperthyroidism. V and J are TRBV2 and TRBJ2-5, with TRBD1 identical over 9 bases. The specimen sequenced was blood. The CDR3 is CASNPGTGYQETQYF. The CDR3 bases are TGTGCCAGTAATCCCGGGACAGGGTACCAAGAGACCCAGTACTTC.